Here is one T cell receptor (beta chain) with its context. Its specificity is unknown. All participating donors were Caucasian adults from Nashville, Tennessee. CD45RA+ naive and CD45RA-negative memory subsets were separated from CD4+ cells. The sample belongs to a study of shared clonotypes between healthy human individuals. Study-level points and caveats: Some clonotypes were shared by all four sorted-subset donors, while others were not shared. The non-shared ones had lower generation probabilities than the shared ones.

Using immunoSEQ multiplex PCR, the repertoire was profiled, and TCRdb retains in-frame clones only, with some absent. The top ten hold roughly 1.2% of the sample, which has over a million clones, around 95% seen once. Trimming cost V 0 bases and J 8 bases, with 9 bases left between them. CDR1 and CDR2 (germline): SGHRS, YFSETQ. The length of the CDR3 is 13 residues. This rearrangement joins TRBV5-1 to TRBJ2-1; D not resolved. Sequenced input: naive CD4+ T cells sorted from blood. The subset here: CD45RA+ positively selected. This receptor was obtained from a man younger than 45 in good health. DNA for the CDR3: TGCGCCAGCAGCTTGGCCTCGAGCTATGAGCAGTTCTTC. Protein: CASSLASSYEQFF.